This T cell receptor beta chain was recovered during a study of blood T cell repertoires in COVID-19. The ends were cut back, 2 bases at V and 0 bases at J, with 10 bases in the middle. This CDR3 comprises 15 residues. Germline lookup yields CDR1 LNHDA and CDR2 SQIVND (reference sequence). Assay: immunoSEQ multiplex PCR; the TCRdb copy retains only in-frame clones and omits some. The sample has under 250,000 clones, 83% seen once. The sequence derives from a woman aged 40-49 years with active or convalescent COVID-19. The chain combines TRBV19 with TRBJ1-1; D may be TRBD1 (5 bases). Sequenced material: peripheral blood. In DNA form, the CDR3 reads TGTGCCAGTAGTATACAGGGTTCTATGAACACTGAAGCTTTCTTT. Protein product: CASSIQGSMNTEAFF. Drawing the rest from reference TRBV19 and TRBJ1-1, the complete variable domain is DGGITQSPKYLFRKEGQNVTLSCEQNLNHDAMYWYRQDPGQGLRLIYYSQIVNDFQKGDIAEGYSVSREKKESFPLTVTSAQKNPTAFYLCASSIQGSMNTEAFFGQGTRLTVV.